This T cell receptor beta chain was identified in a study of CD8 T cells in ankylosing spondylitis. CDR3 size: 15 residues. V shed 4 bases and J 3 bases; nucleotides not matched to a gene: 2. Germline V gene data show CDR1 as SNHLY and CDR2 as FYNNEI. MiXCR, run by TCRdb on the 5' RACE reads, gives a single entry per CDR3 protein. The sample lists over 30,000 distinct CDR3 sequences, 15% to 20% occurring once. The receptor was isolated from a male donor with ankylosing spondylitis or in good health (not recorded which). The chain is built from TRBV2 and TRBJ2-2; 10 nucleotides line up with TRBD2. Sequencing input: blood. The CDR3 DNA is TGTGCCAGCAGTGGGACTAGCGGAGACACCGGGGAGCTGTTTTTT. Protein product: CASSGTSGDTGELFF.